This TCR beta chain is drawn from a study of cytomegalovirus exposure and HLA in healthy donors. About the study: One earlier analysis, a look at roughly 180 million T cells, found about 100 million unique TCR beta sequences. Findings of the study overall: The study recorded 164 TCR beta chains that were cytomegalovirus-associated. Indistinguishable V segments, including TRBV6-2 and TRBV6-3, were excluded. Most sequenced TCRs were rare (though some public TCRs occurred in many donors).

The PCR was carried out with 60 Vbeta primers and 13 Jbeta primers. Only in-frame clones appear in the TCRdb table, and some are missing; sequencing was by immunoSEQ multiplex PCR. Of around 150,000 clones detected, roughly 78% appear once; the ten largest clones hold roughly 7.1%. Concerning this clone: The antigen remains unidentified.

CDR1 and CDR2 from the germline V gene are LGHNA and YNFKEQ. V was clipped by 4 bases and J by 7 bases; unmatched bases: 8. There are 15 residues in the CDR3. The source material was PBMCs. The chain links TRBV4-2 to TRBJ2-1; 9 bases map to TRBD1. This clonotype was sampled from a middle-aged man in good health and CMV-seropositive. The CDR3 region is CASSLPLTGGNEQFF. CDR3 bases: TGTGCCAGCAGCCTTCCCTTGACAGGGGGTAATGAGCAGTTCTTC.